This is a list of T cell receptor beta chains from one sample in a study of identical twins. TCRdb passed the 5' RACE reads through MiXCR, listing each CDR3 protein once. The sample lists roughly 350,000 distinct CDR3 sequences, approximately 8.7% occurring once. Input material: naive T cells sorted from blood. The receptors shown here come from a woman in her fifties or sixties in good health. The CDR3 runs from the conserved cysteine through the conserved F or W. A D gene is named only where the DNA matches it firmly. Some rows have no size entry. The others give once, few or many, or a class for an expanded clone.

NA | TRBJ2-5 | TRBV5-1 | NA | TGCGCCAGCAGCTTGACAGGGACCTTTGGGGAGACCCAGTACTTC | CASSLTGTFGETQYF
NA | TRBJ2-7 | TRBV20-1 | TRBD2 | TGCAGTGCTAGATCTAGCGGCCCCTACGAGCAGTACTTC | CSARSSGPYEQYF
many | TRBJ2-1 | TRBV7-8 | NA | TGTGCCAGCAGCTTAGAGCTGGGGTCGAGCAGGGGTGAGCAGTTCTTC | CASSLELGSSRGEQFF
many | TRBJ2-2 | TRBV5-1 | NA | TGCGCCGCTCGGGCGGCAGGCACCGGGGAGCTGTTTTTT | CAARAAGTGELFF
few | TRBJ1-2 | TRBV3-1 | NA | TGTGCCCGGCAGCCAAAGATCTGTATGGATGGCTACACCTTC | CARQPKICMDGYTF
many | TRBJ2-1 | TRBV20-1 | TRBD2 | TGCAGTGCTAGCCACTCTAGCGGGATCTATGAGCAGTTCTTC | CSASHSSGIYEQFF
NA | TRBJ1-2 | TRBV11-2 | NA | TGTGCCAGCAGCTCGACCTCGGGACCAAGGCTCGATGGCTACACCTTC | CASSSTSGPRLDGYTF
NA | TRBJ1-2 | TRBV12-3/TRBV12-4 | NA | TGTGCCAGCAGCCGTCGGGGGCGAGATGGCTACACCTTC | CASSRRGRDGYTF
many | TRBJ2-3 | TRBV5-6 | TRBD2 | TGTGCCAGCAGCTTTTATTCCCCGGGAGGCGGCACAGATACGCAGTATTTT | CASSFYSPGGGTDTQYF
once | TRBJ2-1 | TRBV30 | NA | TGTGCCTGGAGGGAAGATGAGCAGTTCTTC | CAWREDEQFF
few | TRBJ2-4 | TRBV10-2 | TRBD2 | TGCGCCAGTAACTTAGCGGGAGGCTTTCTTCAGTACTTC | CASNLAGGFLQYF
NA | TRBJ1-2 | TRBV5-5 | TRBD1 | TGTGCCAGCAGCGTGACGGGACAGGGGGTCTATGGCTACACCTTC | CASSVTGQGVYGYTF
NA | TRBJ2-3 | TRBV5-1 | NA | TGCGCCAGCAGCTGGAACACAGATACGCAGTATTTT | CASSWNTDTQYF
NA | TRBJ2-5 | TRBV6-1 | NA | TGTGCCAGCAGTGAAGGGGGGGTGCAGGAGACCCAGTACTTC | CASSEGGVQETQYF
NA | TRBJ2-1 | TRBV5-1 | TRBD2 | TGCGCCAGCAGCACTAGCGGGAGTGTCAATGAGCAGTTCTTC | CASSTSGSVNEQFF
many | TRBJ2-7 | TRBV12-3/TRBV12-4 | NA | TGTGCCAGCAGTTTCCGGCACGAGCAGTACTTC | CASSFRHEQYF
few | TRBJ2-1 | TRBV29-1 | NA | TGCAGCGCTGAAGGTCCCGGGACCTCCTACAATGAGCAGTTCTTC | CSAEGPGTSYNEQFF
few | TRBJ2-7 | TRBV20-1 | NA | TGCAGTGCTAGAAGCATATCCTACGAGCAGTACTTC | CSARSISYEQYF
few | TRBJ1-4 | TRBV15 | NA | TGTGCCACCAGCAGAGATCTGAGTGCAACTAATGAAAAACTGTTTTTT | CATSRDLSATNEKLFF
few | TRBJ2-1 | TRBV4-1 | TRBD2 | TGCGCCAGCACCCGAACTAGCGGCTATGAGCAGTTCTTC | CASTRTSGYEQFF
many | TRBJ2-1 | TRBV25-1 | NA | TGTGCCAGCAGTGAACCCGGATACGCTGAGCAGTTCTTC | CASSEPGYAEQFF
few | TRBJ2-1 | TRBV10-3 | TRBD2 | TGTGCCATCAGGGAAGTTACTAGCGGGAGAAGCAATGAGCAGTTCTTC | CAIREVTSGRSNEQFF
many | TRBJ2-2 | TRBV28 | NA | TGTGCCAGCAGTTCCCCCCCCGGCCCTCGCTCCCGCGGGGAGCTGTTTTTT | CASSSPPGPRSRGELFF
few | TRBJ1-1 | TRBV29-1 | NA | TGCAGCGTCCCCCAGCAAACTGAAGCTTTCTTT | CSVPQQTEAFF
few | TRBJ1-1 | TRBV27 | TRBD1 | TGTGCCAGCAGTTTAATCAGGGGGCGCGGATTGGACACTGAAGCTTTCTTT | CASSLIRGRGLDTEAFF
NA | TRBJ2-5 | TRBV12-3/TRBV12-4 | NA | TGTGCCAGCAGTTGGGAGCTAGTCGAGACCCAGTACTTC | CASSWELVETQYF
many | TRBJ2-2 | TRBV5-6 | NA | TGTGCCAGCAGCGTTACAAGCACCGGGGAGCTGTTTTTT | CASSVTSTGELFF
many | TRBJ2-2 | TRBV28 | NA | TGTGCCAGCAGCTCTAACGACGCGCCGAACACCGGGGAGCTGTTTTTT | CASSSNDAPNTGELFF
many | TRBJ2-1 | TRBV7-9 | NA | TGTGCCAGCAGCTTAGTTCAGGTTATCTACAATGAGCAGTTCTTC | CASSLVQVIYNEQFF
few | TRBJ2-1 | TRBV5-1 | TRBD2 | TGCGCCAGCTCTGGACTAGCGGGAGGGGCCTACAATGAGCAGTTCTTC | CASSGLAGGAYNEQFF
NA | TRBJ2-1 | TRBV29-1 | NA | TGCAGCGTTGAACTTGGGAATGAGCAGTTCTTC | CSVELGNEQFF
NA | TRBJ2-5 | TRBV12-3/TRBV12-4 | NA | TGTGCCAGCAGTCCCCCCGGGGGATTAGAGACCCAGTACTTC | CASSPPGGLETQYF
NA | TRBJ2-1 | TRBV6-4 | TRBD2 | TGTGCCAGCAGCATACTAGCGGGAGGGCCCGATGAGCAGTTCTTC | CASSILAGGPDEQFF
many | TRBJ2-7 | TRBV5-1 | TRBD1 | TGCGCCAGCAGCTTGGTGGGGACAGGATCCTACGAGCAGTACTTC | CASSLVGTGSYEQYF
few | TRBJ2-4 | TRBV4-1 | NA | TGCGCCAGCAGCCAAGAAAACCTGGAGGGAAACATTCAGTACTTC | CASSQENLEGNIQYF
few | TRBJ1-6 | TRBV19 | NA | TGTGCCAGTAGGGAGGCTTATAATTCACCCCTCCACTTT | CASREAYNSPLHF
NA | TRBJ2-2 | TRBV7-8 | NA | TGTGCCAGCAGCTTAGAGACGGTACCCGGGGAGCTGTTTTTT | CASSLETVPGELFF
NA | TRBJ2-7 | TRBV20-1 | TRBD1 | TGCAGTGCCCCCGGACAGGGAGACTACGAGCAGTACTTC | CSAPGQGDYEQYF
few | TRBJ2-3 | TRBV27 | TRBD2 | TGTGCCAGCACGACTAGCGGGAGGGTTCGAGATACGCAGTATTTT | CASTTSGRVRDTQYF
few | TRBJ2-5 | TRBV3-1 | NA | TGTGCCAGCAGCCGGGACGAGCTTGAGACCCAGTACTTC | CASSRDELETQYF
NA | TRBJ2-1 | TRBV27 | TRBD2 | TGTGCCAGCAGTTTAGAAAGCGGGAGCTCCTACAATGAGCAGTTCTTC | CASSLESGSSYNEQFF
NA | TRBJ1-5 | TRBV10-3 | NA | TGTGCCATCAGTGAAGGTGGGCACGGCGGCCAGCCCCAGCATTTT | CAISEGGHGGQPQHF
many | TRBJ2-7 | TRBV5-1 | NA | TGCGCCAGCAGCTTGAGCCGGGACTCCTACGAGCAGTACTTC | CASSLSRDSYEQYF
NA | TRBJ2-7 | TRBV20-1 | TRBD2 | TGCAGTGCTAGCTACTGGACTAGCGGGAGTTACGAGCAGTACTTC | CSASYWTSGSYEQYF
few | TRBJ2-1 | TRBV29-1 | NA | TGCAGCGTTGGGGCAGGGATCTCCTACAATGAGCAGTTCTTC | CSVGAGISYNEQFF
many | TRBJ1-4 | TRBV5-1 | NA | TGCGCCAGCAGCCCCGGGTGGGGGGTGAATGAAAAACTGTTTTTT | CASSPGWGVNEKLFF
NA | TRBJ1-5 | TRBV25-1 | TRBD1 | TGTGCCAGCAGCCCAGGGGGGGCGGGGAAGGGCAATCAGCCCCAGCATTTT | CASSPGGAGKGNQPQHF
few | TRBJ1-2 | TRBV19 | NA | TGTGCCAGTAGGTGGGGTTGGAACTATGGCTACACCTTC | CASRWGWNYGYTF
NA | TRBJ2-3 | TRBV24-1 | NA | TGTGCCACCAGTGACCCGAGGATGGGGCCAGATACGCAGTATTTT | CATSDPRMGPDTQYF
many | TRBJ2-3 | TRBV12-3/TRBV12-4 | TRBD2 | TGTGCCAGCGGATACGGACTAGCGGGAGCAGATACGCAGTATTTT | CASGYGLAGADTQYF
few | TRBJ2-5 | TRBV18 | NA | TGTGCCAGCTCACCACCAGCGGCTAGCCAGGTCGAAGAGACCCAGTACTTC | CASSPPAASQVEETQYF
few | TRBJ2-2 | TRBV9 | NA | TGTGCCAGCAGCGTAGAGTTTGGGGAGGCGAAGACCGGGGAGCTGTTTTTT | CASSVEFGEAKTGELFF
NA | TRBJ2-2 | TRBV24-1 | TRBD2 | TGTGCCACCAGTGATTTAGCGGGAGTTGACACCGGGGAGCTGTTTTTT | CATSDLAGVDTGELFF